This entry is about one T cell receptor beta chain. Relative to the germline gene, one junction end is altered; a read error may explain this. This sample was taken from a study of blood T cells in healthy people across ages. A minimum of 6 micrograms of total RNA was extracted per sample. Then a second PCR, running about 6 to 12 cycles, was carried out with a sample-barcoded 5' primer and a J-beta primer mix. Using its own MiXCR run on the 5' RACE reads, TCRdb lists one record per CDR3 protein. Here the sample spans about 670,000 distinct CDR3 sequences, 45% to 60% being singletons. This CDR3 contains 16 residues. In germline, CDR1 is KGHSH, CDR2 LQKENI.

The TCR was taken from a woman of 80 years or more in good health. Sequencing used blood. V is TRBV18 and J is TRBJ2-2; 10 nucleotides align to TRBD2. For the CDR3, the DNA is TGCGCCAGCGCAAACTTAGCGGGAGGAAATACCGGGGAGCTGTTTTTT. Protein sequence: CASANLAGGNTGELFF.